The 9 T cell receptor beta chains listed next were all sequenced from one sample in a study of blood T cells in healthy people across ages. Then a second PCR, running roughly 7 to 11 cycles, was carried out with a sample-barcoded 5' primer and a J-beta primer mix. TCRdb re-called the 5' RACE reads with MiXCR, one entry per CDR3 protein. Of around 1,500,000 distinct CDR3 sequences detected, roughly 27% appear once; the ten largest clones hold about 8%. Sample: blood. The receptor set was obtained from a woman under 40 in good health.

CDR3: CASSPLGGGDKETQYF. DNA for the CDR3: TGTGCCAGCAGCCCTCTGGGTGGGGGGGATAAAGAGACCCAGTACTTC. The chain recombines TRBV7-3 with TRBJ2-5; 7 bases match TRBD2. CDR1 and CDR2 from the germline V gene are SGHTA and FQGTGA. V shed 5 bases, J shed 3 bases, and the junction held 12 bases outside the gene matches. The CDR3 totals 16 residues.

Written as DNA, the CDR3 is TGTGCCAGCAGTTACTCGGGGGACAGAGGCACTGAAGCTTTCTTT. This translates into CASSYSGDRGTEAFF. The chain recombines TRBV6-5 with TRBJ1-1, with 7 bases matching TRBD1. V shed 0 bases and J 4 bases; nucleotides not matched to a gene: 5. Looked up from germline, CDR1 is MNHEY and CDR2 is SVGAGI. The CDR3 has 15 amino acids.

This chain uses TRBV27 with TRBJ1-1; TRBD1 is a possible D gene (5 bases). Germline-derived CDR1 and CDR2 are MNHEY and SMNVEV (reference sequence). V lost 6 bases, J lost 5 bases, and 16 bases lay in between. The CDR3 has 14 amino acids. The CDR3 sequence is CASSQWVGETEAFF. CDR3 nucleotides: TGTGCCAGCAGCCAATGGGTGGGGGAAACTGAAGCTTTCTTT.

CDR3 amino acids: CASSEPAGRETQYF. The CDR3 coding sequence is TGTGCCAGCAGTGAACCCGCGGGGAGAGAGACCCAGTACTTC. The chain carries TRBV6-1 and TRBJ2-5; D may be TRBD2 (6 bases). CDR3 length: 14 amino acids. Germline values: CDR1 MNHNS, CDR2 SASEGT. V lost 2 bases and J lost 4, with 11 bases in between.

This clonotype was observed a few times. The chain joins TRBV12-3 or TRBV12-4 to TRBJ1-5; tentative D call: TRBD1 (5 bases). The CDR3 is made up of 17 amino acids. V dropped 5 bases and J dropped 3 bases, with 20 bases sitting between them. In nucleotides, the CDR3 is TGTGCCAGCAGTCCTTCACTGGGGGTGTCAGTCAATCAGCCCCAGCATTTT. Translation gives CASSPSLGVSVNQPQHF.

This clonotype was recorded many times. At one end the junction does not follow the germline gene, possibly because of a read error. V is TRBV28 and J is TRBJ2-7; 9 nucleotides agree with TRBD1. CDR3 length: 14 amino acids. CDR1 is MDHEN and CDR2 is SYDVKM in the germline V gene. CDR3 residues: CASSLPGQGYEQYF. The DNA of the CDR3 is TGCGCCAGCAGCTTGCCGGGACAGGGCTACGAGCAGTACTTC.

This clonotype was counted a few times. One end of the junction varies from germline; a read error may be responsible. The V and J genes are TRBV10-2 and TRBJ2-3; D possibly corresponds to TRBD2 (5 bases). Germline V gives CDR1 WSHSY, CDR2 SAAADI. This CDR3 comprises 14 residues. Written as DNA, the CDR3 is TGCGCCGGCAGTGAGGGTCGTCTCCCAGATACGCAGTATTTT. Protein product: CAGSEGRLPDTQYF.

The chain is built from TRBV6-1 and TRBJ1-6, with D unresolved. The CDR3 consists of 13 residues. V was trimmed by 7 bases and J by 7 bases, leaving 11 bases between them. Germline V gene data show CDR1 as MNHNS and CDR2 as SASEGT. The chain's CDR3 is CASTRERNSPLHF. Written as DNA, the CDR3 is TGTGCCAGCACCCGGGAGCGAAATTCACCCCTCCACTTT.

This clonotype has ten or more counts. The chain is built from TRBV5-1 and TRBJ1-6, with D unresolved. CDR1 and CDR2 (germline): SGHRS, YFSETQ. The CDR3 spans 17 residues. Between the trimmed V and J ends, which lost 5 bases and 0 bases, there was a span of 15 bases. In nucleotides, the CDR3 is TGCGCCAGCAGTCGGCAGGAGATGAGCTCCTATAATTCACCCCTCCACTTT. It codes for CASSRQEMSSYNSPLHF. The entire variable domain, with the rest obtained from reference TRBV5-1 and TRBJ1-6, is as follows: KAGVTQTPRYLIKTRGQQVTLSCSPISGHRSVSWYQQTPGQGLQFLFEYFSETQRNKGNFPGRFSGRQFSNSRSEMNVSTLELGDSALYLCASSRQEMSSYNSPLHFGNGTRLTVT.